What follows are 15 T cell receptor beta chains derived from one specimen sequenced in a study of T cells expressing NK-cell markers. Reanalyzing the 5' RACE reads, TCRdb keeps one entry per CDR3 protein, without DNA. This sample contains 350,000 to 450,000 distinct CDR3 sequences. Sequencing was performed on blood T cells: a sorted CD56 or NKG2C T cell subset, CD4+ or CD8+ T cells, or bulk PBMC T cells (not recorded which). These TCRs come from a man aged 18-70 years in good health.

The chain carries TRBV24-1 and TRBJ2-1; checking the TCRdb D call of TRBD2 is not possible without DNA. This CDR3 has 14 amino acids. Germline V gene sequence: CDR1 KGHDR, CDR2 SFDVKD. CDR3 in amino acids: CATSDLRWGDEQFF.

The gene calls are TRBV12-3 or TRBV12-4 and TRBJ2-5; TCRdb designates TRBD2, a call that cannot be tested without DNA. The CDR3 loop spans 15 amino acids. Here the CDR3 reads CASTRLAGPQETQYF.

The rearrangement links TRBV7-2 to TRBJ2-2; TCRdb indicates TRBD1, and absent DNA this call remains unverified. The CDR3 has 18 residues. CDR1 is SGHTA and CDR2 is FQGNSA in the germline V gene. The CDR3 sequence: CASSLAPVTGANTGELFF.

V and J are TRBV30 and TRBJ2-5; the D call of TRBD2 rests on TCRdb alone, since no DNA is present to check it. The CDR3 extends over 15 amino acids. Germline V gives CDR1 GTSNPN, CDR2 SVGIG (reference sequence). CDR3 amino acids: CAWRIGLAVRGTQYF.

The chain is built from TRBV18 and TRBJ2-3; TCRdb's assignment of TRBD1 cannot be checked, as there is no DNA. CDR3 length equals 13 residues. From germline, CDR1 is KGHSH and CDR2 LQKENI. The CDR3 spells CASSLTGFDTQYF.

The chain has TRBV7-9 and TRBJ1-4. Per the germline V gene, CDR1 is SEHNR and CDR2 is FQNEAQ (reference sequence). This CDR3 spans 15 amino acids. The CDR3 is CASSSTTETNEKLFF.

The rearrangement uses TRBV5-1 and TRBJ1-4; TCRdb's D gene call, TRBD1, goes unchecked for lack of DNA. This CDR3 has 15 amino acids. CDR1 and CDR2 from the germline V gene are SGHRS and YFSETQ. CDR3 protein: CASSLSGQVNEKLFF. Variable domain in full (rest from reference TRBV5-1 and TRBJ1-4): KAGVTQTPRYLIKTRGQQVTLSCSPISGHRSVSWYQQTPGQGLQFLFEYFSETQRNKGNFPGRFSGRQFSNSRSEMNVSTLELGDSALYLCASSLSGQVNEKLFFGSGTQLSVL.

The chain links TRBV23-1 to TRBJ2-5; TCRdb's assignment of TRBD1 cannot be checked, as there is no DNA. TRBV23-1 is given ORF status, its function remaining uncertain. The CDR3 runs to 15 residues. The CDR3 loop is CASNQTGGVQETQYF.

The chain is built from TRBV5-1 and TRBJ2-7; TCRdb lists TRBD2, though no DNA is available to test this call. CDR1 and CDR2 from the germline V gene are SGHRS and YFSETQ. This CDR3 has 14 residues. CDR3 loop: CASRREHSSYEQYF.

The V gene is TRBV6-1, the J gene TRBJ2-3; TCRdb outputs TRBD1, but without DNA this stays unchecked. CDR1 is MNHNS, CDR2 SASEGT, per germline. The CDR3 consists of 15 residues. Here the CDR3 reads CASSLGGTGRDTQYF.

J is TRBJ1-1 and V is TRBV7-9; TCRdb returns TRBD1, unconfirmable since there is no DNA. Per germline, CDR1 SEHNR and CDR2 FQNEAQ (reference sequence). CDR3 length: 13 residues. CDR3 sequence: CASNTGTGTEAFF.

The J gene is TRBJ1-4, the V gene TRBV6-1. The length of the CDR3 is 11 residues. The germline V gene encodes CDR1 MNHNS and CDR2 SASEGT. The CDR3 is CASTEGEKLFF.

The J gene is TRBJ2-7, the V gene TRBV27; TCRdb reports TRBD1, a call that lacks DNA to check it against. CDR1 MNHEY and CDR2 SMNVEV come from the germline V gene (reference sequence). The CDR3 contains 13 residues. The CDR3 loop reads CASSHSDRDEQYF.

This chain joins TRBV6-2 or TRBV6-3 and TRBJ2-3; TCRdb names TRBD2, which stays unverified in the absence of DNA. Germline V CDR1 and CDR2: MNHEY, SVGEGT. This CDR3 contains 15 residues. The CDR3 here is CASSYLGLSTDTQYF.

The chain is built from TRBV6-1 and TRBJ2-1; TCRdb designates TRBD1, a call that cannot be tested without DNA. Germline CDR1 reads MNHNS; CDR2 reads SASEGT. The CDR3 has 13 residues. This chain's CDR3 is CASRPGGAHEQFF.